These 18 T cell receptor beta chains came from one sample sequenced in a study of blood T cell repertoires in COVID-19. The assay was immunoSEQ multiplex PCR, and TCRdb's table has in-frame clones only and misses some. This table holds more than 350,000 clones, roughly 89% found once. The sample consisted of PBMCs or T cells enriched from blood (not recorded which). These receptor sequences come from a woman between 45 and 65 years old who had recovered from COVID-19.

This clone was observed a handful of times. This chain links TRBV4-2 with TRBJ2-4; the match to TRBD2 covers 12 bases. This CDR3 contains 19 residues. Germline assignment: CDR1 LGHNA and CDR2 YNFKEQ. The trim removed 3 bases at V and 1 base at J, leaving 10 bases unmatched. The CDR3 sequence is CASSQDPSGGGLAKNIQYF. Written as DNA, the CDR3 is TGTGCCAGCAGCCAGGACCCTAGCGGGGGGGGTCTGGCCAAAAACATTCAGTACTTC.

This sequence joins TRBV6-1 and TRBJ2-3; 12 bases match TRBD2. The CDR3 contains 19 residues. The V segment lost 0 bases and the J segment 4 bases; nucleotides outside the gene matches: 11. CDR1 is MNHNS and CDR2 is SASEGT in the germline V gene. CDR3 residues: CASSEAGYLAGGLADTQYF. The CDR3 DNA is TGTGCCAGCAGTGAAGCCGGGTACCTAGCGGGGGGGCTCGCAGATACGCAGTATTTT.

The J gene is TRBJ1-1, the V gene TRBV3-1 (or the pseudogene TRBV3-2); TRBD1 matches at 10 bases. This CDR3 spans 16 amino acids. The germline gives CDR1 LGHDT, CDR2 YNNKEL (reference sequence). The V segment lost 4 bases and the J segment 4 bases; nucleotides outside the gene matches: 9. The CDR3 sequence: CASSPSGDRGGTEAFF. The CDR3 DNA follows: TGTGCCAGCAGCCCTTCTGGGGACAGGGGCGGCACTGAAGCTTTCTTT.

The rearrangement links TRBV5-8 to TRBJ1-1; D ambiguous. CDR1 is SGHTS, CDR2 YDEGEE, per germline. This CDR3 comprises 13 residues. With 0 bases removed from V and 5 bases from J, the gap between germline ends came to 8 bases. This chain's CDR3 is CASSLAEGTEAFF. DNA of the CDR3: TGTGCCAGCAGCTTGGCTGAGGGAACTGAAGCTTTCTTT.

The rearrangement links TRBV19 to TRBJ1-3; D perhaps matches TRBD1 (6 bases). The CDR3 sequence is 15 residues long. Germline-derived CDR1 and CDR2 are LNHDA and SQIVND (reference sequence). V was clipped by 5 bases and J by 0 bases, with 11 bases between them. The CDR3 DNA sequence: TGTGCCAGTAGTCCCCGGGACATCTCTGGAAACACCATATATTTT. Translation gives CASSPRDISGNTIYF.

The chain carries TRBV7-9 and TRBJ1-4; tentative D call: TRBD1 (5 bases). This CDR3 contains 17 residues. V was trimmed by 5 bases and J by 5 bases, leaving 21 bases between them. Germline-derived CDR1 and CDR2 are SEHNR and FQNEAQ (reference sequence). The CDR3 sequence is CASSPGLGPLKNEKLFF. CDR3 coding DNA: TGTGCCAGCAGCCCGGGACTAGGACCCCTCAAAAATGAAAAACTGTTTTTT.

This rearrangement joins TRBV3-1 (or the pseudogene TRBV3-2) to TRBJ1-2; D is perhaps TRBD1 (6 bases). The CDR3 runs 15 residues. The germline gives CDR1 LGHDT, CDR2 YNNKEL (reference sequence). V lost 0 bases to trimming and J lost 7 bases, with 15 bases between them. CDR3 amino acids: CASSQDAQGKGGYTF. CDR3 coding DNA: TGTGCCAGCAGCCAAGATGCACAGGGTAAGGGTGGCTACACCTTC.

The chain links TRBV3-1 (or the pseudogene TRBV3-2) to TRBJ2-5; 9 bases are shared with TRBD2. Trimming at V came to 0 bases and at J to 5 bases, leaving 16 bases not matched to a gene. Germline CDR1 and CDR2: LGHDT and YNNKEL (reference sequence). The CDR3 covers 19 residues. The CDR3 protein is CASSQDLLSGGRSSETQYF. CDR3 nucleotides: TGTGCCAGCAGCCAAGACCTCCTTAGCGGGGGCCGGAGTTCGGAGACCCAGTACTTC.

The J gene is TRBJ2-3, the V gene TRBV9, with 8 bases lining up with TRBD2. CDR3 length: 14 residues. The germline CDR1 and CDR2 sequences are SGDLS and YYNGEE. The ends lost 3 bases at V and 4 bases at J; junction bases unmatched: 4. CDR3 in DNA: TGTGCCAGCAGCGAGGCGGGGGGCGCAGATACGCAGTATTTT. This codes for CASSEAGGADTQYF.

This chain links TRBV28 with TRBJ1-2, with 8 bases aligning to TRBD1. Per germline, CDR1 MDHEN and CDR2 SYDVKM. V dropped 6 bases and J dropped 3; count of bases not matched to a gene: 12. The CDR3 is 16 residues long. CDR3: CASRSDRDNMDYGYTF. As DNA, the CDR3 is TGTGCCAGCAGATCGGACAGGGACAACATGGACTATGGCTACACCTTC.

The chain employs TRBV30 and TRBJ1-2; possible D gene TRBD1, 6 bases. Germline CDR1 GTSNPN, CDR2 SVGIG (reference sequence). The CDR3 sequence is 13 residues long. V lost 1 base, J lost 5 bases, and 11 bases lay in between. The CDR3 DNA reads as TGTGCCTGGAGTGAGAGGGGGTGGTATGGCTACACCTTC. It yields the protein CAWSERGWYGYTF.

The V and J genes are TRBV4-3 and TRBJ1-2; TRBD1 might be the D (5 bases). This CDR3 contains 17 residues. CDR1 and CDR2 (germline): LGHNA, YSLEER. The V gene lost 0 bases and the J gene lost 2 bases, with 16 bases spanning the gap. The CDR3 nucleotides read TGCGCCAGCAGCCAAGATCTGGTTGGGGCCCCCAACTATGGCTACACCTTC. Protein: CASSQDLVGAPNYGYTF.

This clone was counted only a few times. CDR3 residues: CASSQERRGGYTF. CDR3 coding DNA: TGTGCCAGCAGCCAAGAGCGTAGGGGCGGCTACACCTTC. The J gene is TRBJ1-2, the V gene TRBV3-1 (or the pseudogene TRBV3-2); perhaps TRBD1 as D (5 bases). Trimming left V 0 bases short and J 8 bases short, with 10 bases between. The CDR3 totals 13 residues. Germline CDR1 LGHDT, CDR2 YNNKEL (reference sequence).

The V gene is TRBV6-2 or TRBV6-3, the J gene TRBJ1-1, with 9 nucleotides matching TRBD1. CDR1 and CDR2 from the germline V gene are MNHEY and SVGEGT. The CDR3 consists of 15 residues. The V and J ends lost 4 bases and 1 base, in that order; junction bases with no gene match: 4. This CDR3 is CASSSTGGRNTEAFF. In DNA, the CDR3 is TGTGCCAGCAGTTCCACAGGGGGCCGGAACACTGAAGCTTTCTTT.

The chain uses TRBV28 and TRBJ1-1, with 9 bases lining up with TRBD1. This CDR3 region has 14 residues. Trimming at V came to 3 bases and at J to 8 bases, leaving 7 bases not matched to a gene. Germline-derived CDR1 and CDR2 are MDHEN and SYDVKM. The CDR3: CASSLVTGGGEAFF. CDR3 bases: TGTGCCAGCAGTTTGGTGACAGGGGGAGGCGAAGCTTTCTTT.

The chain carries TRBV3-1 (or the pseudogene TRBV3-2) and TRBJ2-2; possibly TRBD2 for D (6 bases). The V gene's germline CDR1 is LGHDT and CDR2 YNNKEL (reference sequence). The CDR3 sequence is 14 residues long. Trimming pared 7 bases from V and 5 bases from J, leaving 14 bases between. The CDR3 DNA sequence: TGTGCCAGCACCAAGGAGCGGGTAACCGGGGAGCTGTTTTTT. It yields the protein CASTKERVTGELFF.

V is TRBV5-8 and J is TRBJ1-1; D unresolved. The CDR3 is 14 residues long. The germline V gene encodes CDR1 SGHTS and CDR2 YDEGEE. Trimming left V 6 bases short and J 0 bases short, with 12 bases between. CDR3 region: CASNWERMNTEAFF. DNA of the CDR3: TGTGCCAGCAACTGGGAGAGGATGAACACTGAAGCTTTCTTT.

V gene TRBV5-1 combines with J gene TRBJ1-2; D is uncertain. Trimming shortened V by 6 bases and J by 5 bases, and 20 bases separated the two germline ends. CDR1 SGHRS and CDR2 YFSETQ come from the germline V gene. This CDR3 comprises 15 residues. Here the CDR3 DNA reads TGCGCCAGCAACCCACCGAACTCTAGGAGGTATGGCTACACCTTC. Its translation is CASNPPNSRRYGYTF.